This TCR beta chain stems from a study of cytomegalovirus exposure and HLA in healthy donors. The PCR made use of 60 Vbeta and 13 Jbeta primers. Generated by immunoSEQ multiplex PCR, the TCRdb table keeps only in-frame clones and is missing some. The table lists more than 95,000 clones, approximately 80% of them singletons. Per the germline V gene, CDR1 is SNHLY and CDR2 is FYNNEI. V lost 4 bases and J 8 bases, leaving 14 bases between the germline ends. There are 13 residues in the CDR3. The chain combines TRBV2 with TRBJ1-2; D not resolved. Material for sequencing was PBMCs. The TCR sequence derives from a man aged 50 or older in good health and CMV-seropositive. This CDR3 is CASSVADSKGYTF. In DNA, the CDR3 is TGTGCCAGCAGTGTGGCTGATTCAAAGGGCTACACCTTC.